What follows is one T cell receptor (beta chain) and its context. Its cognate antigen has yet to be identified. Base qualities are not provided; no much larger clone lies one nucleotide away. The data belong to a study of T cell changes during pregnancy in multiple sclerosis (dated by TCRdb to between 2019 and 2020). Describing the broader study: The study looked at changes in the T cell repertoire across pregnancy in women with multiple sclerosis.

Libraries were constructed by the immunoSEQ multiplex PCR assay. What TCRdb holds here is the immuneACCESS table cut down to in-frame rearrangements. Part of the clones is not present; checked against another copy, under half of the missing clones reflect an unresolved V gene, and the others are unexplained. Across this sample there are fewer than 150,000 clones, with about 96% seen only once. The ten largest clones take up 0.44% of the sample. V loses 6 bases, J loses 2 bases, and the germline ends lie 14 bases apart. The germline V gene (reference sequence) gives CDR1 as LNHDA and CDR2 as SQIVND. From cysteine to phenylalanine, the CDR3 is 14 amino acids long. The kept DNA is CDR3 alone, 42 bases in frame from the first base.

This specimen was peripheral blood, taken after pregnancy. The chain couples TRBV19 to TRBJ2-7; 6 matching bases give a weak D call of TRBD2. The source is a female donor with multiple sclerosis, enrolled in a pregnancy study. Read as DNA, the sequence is TGTGCCAGTAGCCCAACGACTAGGGCCTACGAGCAGTACTTC. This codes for CASSPTTRAYEQYF. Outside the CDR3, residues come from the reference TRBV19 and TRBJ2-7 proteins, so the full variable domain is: DGGITQSPKYLFRKEGQNVTLSCEQNLNHDAMYWYRQDPGQGLRLIYYSQIVNDFQKGDIAEGYSVSREKKESFPLTVTSAQKNPTAFYLCASSPTTRAYEQYFGPGTRLTVT.